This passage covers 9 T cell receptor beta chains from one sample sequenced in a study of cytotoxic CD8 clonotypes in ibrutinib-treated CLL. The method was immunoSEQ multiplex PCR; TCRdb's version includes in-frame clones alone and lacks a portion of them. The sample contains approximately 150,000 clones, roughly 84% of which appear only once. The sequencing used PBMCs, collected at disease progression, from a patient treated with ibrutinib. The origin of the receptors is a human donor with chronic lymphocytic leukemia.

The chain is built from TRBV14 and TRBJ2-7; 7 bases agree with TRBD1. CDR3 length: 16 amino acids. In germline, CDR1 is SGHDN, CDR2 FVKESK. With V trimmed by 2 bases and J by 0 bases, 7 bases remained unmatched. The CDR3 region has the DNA TGTGCCAGCAGCCAAAGGGGACAGATTAACTCCTACGAGCAGTACTTC. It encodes CASSQRGQINSYEQYF.

The DNA of the CDR3 is TGTGCCAGCAGTGAGCAGGGTTTGAGCAATCAGCCCCAGCATTTT. Its translation is CASSEQGLSNQPQHF. The chain carries TRBV6-1 and TRBJ1-5; D might be TRBD1 (5 bases). V was pared by 3 bases and J by 1 base, with 10 bases between. The CDR3 runs 15 residues. Germline values: CDR1 MNHNS, CDR2 SASEGT.

The CDR3 DNA is TGTGCCAGTAACAAGTCCGGGGGGAACTATGGCTACACCTTC. As protein: CASNKSGGNYGYTF. The rearrangement uses TRBV19 and TRBJ1-2; D is perhaps TRBD1 (5 bases). The CDR3 length is 14 residues. CDR1 LNHDA and CDR2 SQIVND come from the germline V gene (reference sequence). Trimming stripped 7 bases from V and 2 bases from J, with 14 bases between.

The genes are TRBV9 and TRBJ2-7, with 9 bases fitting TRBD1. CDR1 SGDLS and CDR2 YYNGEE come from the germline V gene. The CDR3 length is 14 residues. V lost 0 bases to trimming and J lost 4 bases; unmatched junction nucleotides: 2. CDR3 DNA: TGTGCCAGCAGCGTAGAGGGACAGGGTTACGAGCAGTACTTC. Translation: CASSVEGQGYEQYF.

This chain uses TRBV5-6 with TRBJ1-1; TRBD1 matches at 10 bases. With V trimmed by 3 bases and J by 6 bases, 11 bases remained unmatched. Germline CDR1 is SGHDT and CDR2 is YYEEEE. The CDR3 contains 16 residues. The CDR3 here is CASSSDRGRISSEAFF. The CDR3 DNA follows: TGTGCCAGCAGCTCTGACAGGGGGCGCATCAGTTCTGAAGCTTTCTTT.

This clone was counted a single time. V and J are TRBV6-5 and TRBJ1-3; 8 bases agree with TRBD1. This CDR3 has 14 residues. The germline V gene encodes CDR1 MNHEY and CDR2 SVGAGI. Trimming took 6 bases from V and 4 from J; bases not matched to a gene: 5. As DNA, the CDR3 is TGTGCCAGCAGATCCCGGGACAGGGGAAACACCATATATTTT. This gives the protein CASRSRDRGNTIYF.

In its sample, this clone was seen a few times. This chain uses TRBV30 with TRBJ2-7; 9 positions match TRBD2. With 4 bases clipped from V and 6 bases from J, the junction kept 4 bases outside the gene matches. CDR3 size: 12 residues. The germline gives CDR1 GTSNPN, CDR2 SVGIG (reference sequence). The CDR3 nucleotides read TGTGCCTGGATTGGACTAGCGAGCGAGCAGTACTTC. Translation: CAWIGLASEQYF.

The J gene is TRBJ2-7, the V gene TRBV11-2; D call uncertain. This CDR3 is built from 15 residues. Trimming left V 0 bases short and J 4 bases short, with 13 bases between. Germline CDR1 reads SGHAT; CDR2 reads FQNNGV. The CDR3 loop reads CASSLDLVAAYEQYF. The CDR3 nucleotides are TGTGCCAGCAGCTTAGATCTCGTGGCGGCTTACGAGCAGTACTTC.

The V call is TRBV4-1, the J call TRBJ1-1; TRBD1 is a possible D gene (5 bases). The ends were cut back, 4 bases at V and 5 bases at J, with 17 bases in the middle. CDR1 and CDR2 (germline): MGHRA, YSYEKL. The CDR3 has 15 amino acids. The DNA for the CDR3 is TGCGCCAGCAGCCGAACGGCAGGGTTTCGGACTGAAGCTTTCTTT. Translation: CASSRTAGFRTEAFF.